This T cell receptor beta chain was sequenced for a study of kidney transplant recipient with SARS-CoV-2 infection. From germline, CDR1 is DFQATT and CDR2 SNEGSKA (reference sequence). The CDR3 loop spans 11 amino acids. V lost 6 bases and J lost 6, with 9 bases in between. TCRdb reprocessed the reads with MiXCR, giving one entry per CDR3 protein. The data hold under 300,000 distinct CDR3 sequences, with roughly 26% observed a single time. This clonotype was detected only a few times. The specimen comprised a blood sample, sampled at baseline and on day 111 from a kidney transplant recipient. The chain recombines TRBV20-1 with TRBJ2-1, with D unclear. This TCR derives from a male patient in his thirties who had COVID-19 and was a kidney transplant recipient. The T cells may partly be graft donor cells. In DNA form, the CDR3 reads TGCAGTGCGGGCGGATCCAATGAGCAGTTCTTC. Residues: CSAGGSNEQFF.